This is a list of T cell receptor beta chains from one sample in a study of cytomegalovirus exposure and HLA in healthy donors. TCRdb's table, derived via immunoSEQ multiplex PCR, lists solely in-frame clones and lacks some. The sample shows about 120,000 clones, about 78% of them seen only once. Sequencing was carried out using PBMCs. Source of these receptors: a woman aged 25 to 39 in good health and CMV-seropositive. CDR3s include the opening cysteine and the closing phenylalanine or tryptophan. A D gene is named only where the DNA matches it firmly. Rows give clone size only sometimes, using once, few, many, or a class for an expanded clone.

J: TRBJ1-3; D: NA; V: TRBV2; size: NA; length: 10; DNA: TGTGCCGGCCAAGGAAACACCATATATTTT; CDR3: CAGQGNTIYF
J: TRBJ2-7; D: TRBD1; V: TRBV5-1; size: NA; length: 15; DNA: TGCGCCAGCAGCTTAATCCGGGACAGTCCCTACGAGCAGTACTTC; CDR3: CASSLIRDSPYEQYF
J: TRBJ2-7; D: NA; V: TRBV7-9; size: few; length: 14; DNA: TGTGCCAGCAGCATGAACGGGGGATACTACGAGCAGTACTTC; CDR3: CASSMNGGYYEQYF
J: TRBJ1-1; D: TRBD1; V: TRBV9; size: NA; length: 12; DNA: TGTGCCAGCAGCGAAACAGGGGCTGAAGCTTTCTTT; CDR3: CASSETGAEAFF
J: TRBJ2-7; D: TRBD2; V: TRBV7-2; size: once; length: 18; DNA: TGTGCCAGCAGCTTAGCGGGTAGCGGGACTAGAGCGACCTACGAGCAGTACTTC; CDR3: CASSLAGSGTRATYEQYF
J: TRBJ1-1; D: NA; V: TRBV5-1; size: once; length: 14; DNA: TGCGCCAGCAGCTCACAGGGTGTCAACACTGAAGCTTTCTTT; CDR3: CASSSQGVNTEAFF
J: TRBJ2-7; D: TRBD1; V: TRBV7-4; size: NA; length: 14; DNA: TGTGCCAGCAGCTCAGGACAGGTTTCCCACGAGCAGTACTTC; CDR3: CASSSGQVSHEQYF
J: TRBJ2-7; D: TRBD1; V: TRBV15; size: NA; length: 17; DNA: TGTGCCACCAGCAGCCCCAACCCACAGGGGCGCACCTACGAGCAGTACTTC; CDR3: CATSSPNPQGRTYEQYF
J: TRBJ1-2; D: NA; V: TRBV19; size: once; length: 13; DNA: TGTGCCAGTAGTAGGGGAGAGGCGACTGGCTACACCTTC; CDR3: CASSRGEATGYTF
J: TRBJ1-5; D: TRBD1; V: TRBV30; size: NA; length: 15; DNA: TGTGCCTGCACCGGGGACAGCTATAGCAATCAGCCCCAGCATTTT; CDR3: CACTGDSYSNQPQHF
J: TRBJ2-2; D: TRBD2; V: TRBV29-1; size: NA; length: 18; DNA: TGCAGCGCCCCAAAGGGAGCTAGCGGGGGGGCGAGCACCGGGGAGCTGTTTTTT; CDR3: CSAPKGASGGASTGELFF
J: TRBJ1-5; D: NA; V: TRBV19; size: NA; length: 13; DNA: TGTGCCAGTAGTACCCAGGGTGGACAGCCCCAGCATTTT; CDR3: CASSTQGGQPQHF
J: TRBJ1-2; D: TRBD1; V: TRBV19; size: NA; length: 14; DNA: TGTGCCAGTAGTATGGGGACAGGGGTCTATGGCTACACCTTC; CDR3: CASSMGTGVYGYTF
J: TRBJ1-2; D: NA; V: TRBV5-6; size: NA; length: 16; DNA: TGTGCCAGCATCCTATCCCGGGACATAAGGGACTATGGCTACACCTTC; CDR3: CASILSRDIRDYGYTF
J: TRBJ2-5; D: TRBD1; V: TRBV2; size: NA; length: 14; DNA: TGTGCCAGCAGGGGGACAGCCGGGGAAGAGACCCAGTACTTC; CDR3: CASRGTAGEETQYF
J: TRBJ2-5; D: NA; V: TRBV27; size: NA; length: 13; DNA: TGTGCCAGCAGTTTGGGCAGGGGAGAGACCCAGTACTTC; CDR3: CASSLGRGETQYF